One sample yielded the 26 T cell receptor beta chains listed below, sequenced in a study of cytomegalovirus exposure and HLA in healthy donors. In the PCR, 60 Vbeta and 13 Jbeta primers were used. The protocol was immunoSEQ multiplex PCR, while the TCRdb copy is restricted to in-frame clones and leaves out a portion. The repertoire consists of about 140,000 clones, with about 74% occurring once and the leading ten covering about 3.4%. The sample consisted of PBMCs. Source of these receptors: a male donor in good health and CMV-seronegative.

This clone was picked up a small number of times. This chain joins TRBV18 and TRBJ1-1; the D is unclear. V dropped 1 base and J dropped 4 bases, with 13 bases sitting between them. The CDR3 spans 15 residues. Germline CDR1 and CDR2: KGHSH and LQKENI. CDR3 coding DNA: TGTGCCAGCTCACCACTAGGAGGCCTGAGCACTGAAGCTTTCTTT. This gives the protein CASSPLGGLSTEAFF. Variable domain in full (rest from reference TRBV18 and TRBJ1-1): NAGVMQNPRHLVRRRGQEARLRCSPMKGHSHVYWYRQLPEEGLKFMVYLQKENIIDESGMPKERFSAEFPKEGPSILRIQQVVRGDSAAYFCASSPLGGLSTEAFFGQGTRLTVV.

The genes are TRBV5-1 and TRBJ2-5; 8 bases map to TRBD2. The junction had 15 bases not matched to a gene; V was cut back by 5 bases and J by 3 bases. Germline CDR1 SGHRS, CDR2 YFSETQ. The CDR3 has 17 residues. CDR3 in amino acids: CASSFQLGAGGEETQYF. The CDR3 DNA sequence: TGCGCCAGCAGTTTCCAACTGGGGGCGGGGGGAGAAGAGACCCAGTACTTC.

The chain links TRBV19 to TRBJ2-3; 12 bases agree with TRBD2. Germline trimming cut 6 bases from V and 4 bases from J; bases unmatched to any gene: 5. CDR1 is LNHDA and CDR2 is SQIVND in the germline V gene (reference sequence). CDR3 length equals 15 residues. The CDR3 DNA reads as TGTGCCAGTAGCCTACGACTAGCGGGAGCAGATACGCAGTATTTT. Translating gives CASSLRLAGADTQYF.

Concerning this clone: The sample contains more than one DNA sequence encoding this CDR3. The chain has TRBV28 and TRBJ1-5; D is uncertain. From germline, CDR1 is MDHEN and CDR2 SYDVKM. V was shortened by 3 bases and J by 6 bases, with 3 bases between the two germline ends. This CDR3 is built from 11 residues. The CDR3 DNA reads TGTGCCAGCAGTTTCAGTCAGCCCCAGCATTTT. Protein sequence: CASSFSQPQHF.

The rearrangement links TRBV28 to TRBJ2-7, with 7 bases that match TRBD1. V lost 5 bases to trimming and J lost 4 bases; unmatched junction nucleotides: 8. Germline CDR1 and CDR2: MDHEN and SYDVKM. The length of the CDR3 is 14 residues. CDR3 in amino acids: CASSAGTVFYEQYF. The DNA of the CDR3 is TGTGCCAGCAGTGCCGGGACAGTTTTTTACGAGCAGTACTTC.

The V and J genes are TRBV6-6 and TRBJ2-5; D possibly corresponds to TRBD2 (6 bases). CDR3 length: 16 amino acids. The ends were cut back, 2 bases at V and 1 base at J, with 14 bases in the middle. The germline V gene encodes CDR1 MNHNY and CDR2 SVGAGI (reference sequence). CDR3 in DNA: TGTGCCAGCAGTTACCTAGAAGGCGGGGCCCAAGAGACCCAGTACTTC. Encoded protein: CASSYLEGGAQETQYF.

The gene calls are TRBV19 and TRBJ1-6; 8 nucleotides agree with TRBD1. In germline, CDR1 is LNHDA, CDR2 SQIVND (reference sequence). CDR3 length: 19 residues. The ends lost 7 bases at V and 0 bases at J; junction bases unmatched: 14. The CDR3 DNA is TGTGCCAGTATGAGGGGGAGACAGGGGAGCAGCTCCTATAATTCACCCCTCCACTTT. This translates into CASMRGRQGSSSYNSPLHF.

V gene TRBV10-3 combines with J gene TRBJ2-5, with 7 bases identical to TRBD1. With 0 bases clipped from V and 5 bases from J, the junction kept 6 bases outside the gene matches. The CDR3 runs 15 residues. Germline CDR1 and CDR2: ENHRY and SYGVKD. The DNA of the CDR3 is TGTGCCATCAGTGAGTCGACAGGGCCTCTCGAGACCCAGTACTTC. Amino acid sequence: CAISESTGPLETQYF.

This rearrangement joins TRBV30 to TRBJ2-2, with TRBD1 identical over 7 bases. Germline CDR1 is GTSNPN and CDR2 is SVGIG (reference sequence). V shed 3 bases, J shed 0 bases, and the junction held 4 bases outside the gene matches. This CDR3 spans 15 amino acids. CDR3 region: CAWRVQGANTGELFF. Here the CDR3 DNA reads TGTGCCTGGAGAGTGCAGGGGGCGAACACCGGGGAGCTGTTTTTT.

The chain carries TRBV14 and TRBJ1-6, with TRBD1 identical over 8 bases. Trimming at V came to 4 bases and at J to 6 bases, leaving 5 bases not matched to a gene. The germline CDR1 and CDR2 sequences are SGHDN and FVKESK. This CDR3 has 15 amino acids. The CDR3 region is CASSPRTGINSPLHF. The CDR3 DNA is TGTGCCAGCAGCCCCCGGACAGGGATTAATTCACCCCTCCACTTT.

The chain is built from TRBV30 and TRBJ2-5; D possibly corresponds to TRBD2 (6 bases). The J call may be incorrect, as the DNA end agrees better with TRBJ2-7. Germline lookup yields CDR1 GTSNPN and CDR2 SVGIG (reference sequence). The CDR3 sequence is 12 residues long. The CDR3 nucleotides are TGTGCCTGGAGTGAGGAGGGCTACGAGCAGTACTTC. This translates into CAWSEEGYEQYF.

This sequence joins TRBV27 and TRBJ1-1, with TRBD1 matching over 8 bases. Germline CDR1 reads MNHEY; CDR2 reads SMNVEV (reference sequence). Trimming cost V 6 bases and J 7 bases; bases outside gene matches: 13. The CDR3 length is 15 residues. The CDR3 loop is CASSFFTGGLGEAFF. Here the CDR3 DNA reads TGTGCCAGCAGCTTCTTCACAGGGGGTCTCGGTGAAGCTTTCTTT.

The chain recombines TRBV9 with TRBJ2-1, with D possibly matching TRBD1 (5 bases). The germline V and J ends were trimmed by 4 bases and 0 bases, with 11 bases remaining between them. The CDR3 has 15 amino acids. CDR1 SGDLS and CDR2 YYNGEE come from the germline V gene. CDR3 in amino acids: CASSLTGRSYNEQFF. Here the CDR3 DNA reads TGTGCCAGCAGCCTAACAGGACGCTCCTACAATGAGCAGTTCTTC.

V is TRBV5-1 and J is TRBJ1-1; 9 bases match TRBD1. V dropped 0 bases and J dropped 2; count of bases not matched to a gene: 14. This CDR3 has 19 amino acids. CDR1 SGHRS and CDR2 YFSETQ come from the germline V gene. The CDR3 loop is CASSLVQGAQGLINTEAFF. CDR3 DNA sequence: TGCGCCAGCAGCTTGGTACAGGGGGCGCAAGGGTTAATCAACACTGAAGCTTTCTTT.

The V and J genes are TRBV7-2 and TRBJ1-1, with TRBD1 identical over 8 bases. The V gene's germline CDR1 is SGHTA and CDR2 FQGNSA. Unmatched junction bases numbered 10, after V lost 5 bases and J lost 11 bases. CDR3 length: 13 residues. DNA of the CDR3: TGTGCCAGCAGCCTAGGACAGGGCGTTGTGGCTTTCTTT. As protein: CASSLGQGVVAFF.

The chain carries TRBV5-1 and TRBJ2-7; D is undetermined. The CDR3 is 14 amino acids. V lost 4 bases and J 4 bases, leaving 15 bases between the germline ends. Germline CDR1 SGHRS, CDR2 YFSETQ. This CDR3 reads CASSPPTGLYEQYF. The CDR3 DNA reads TGCGCCAGCAGCCCACCGACGGGTTTATACGAGCAGTACTTC.

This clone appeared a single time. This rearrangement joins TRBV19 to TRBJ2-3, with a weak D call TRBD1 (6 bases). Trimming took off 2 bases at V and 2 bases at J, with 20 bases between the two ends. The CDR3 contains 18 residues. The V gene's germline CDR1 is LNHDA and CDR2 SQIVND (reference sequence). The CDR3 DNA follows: TGTGCCAGTAGTATAAGGGGGTGGGCCCCTTTAAACACAGATACGCAGTATTTT. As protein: CASSIRGWAPLNTDTQYF. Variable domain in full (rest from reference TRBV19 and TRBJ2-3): DGGITQSPKYLFRKEGQNVTLSCEQNLNHDAMYWYRQDPGQGLRLIYYSQIVNDFQKGDIAEGYSVSREKKESFPLTVTSAQKNPTAFYLCASSIRGWAPLNTDTQYFGPGTRLTVL.

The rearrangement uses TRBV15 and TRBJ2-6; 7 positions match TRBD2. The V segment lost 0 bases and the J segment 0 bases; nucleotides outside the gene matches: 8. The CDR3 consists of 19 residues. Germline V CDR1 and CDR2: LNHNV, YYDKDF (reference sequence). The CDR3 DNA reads TGTGCCACCAGCAGAGATGGGCTAGCGGAGTACTCTGGGGCCAACGTCCTGACTTTC. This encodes CATSRDGLAEYSGANVLTF.

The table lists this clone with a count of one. The CDR3 DNA reads TGTGCCAGCAGTATTCCTGGCGGGAGCTCCTACAATGAGCAGTTCTTC. This translates into CASSIPGGSSYNEQFF. This sequence joins TRBV27 and TRBJ2-1; 7 nucleotides agree with TRBD2. The CDR3 runs 16 residues. V lost 5 bases and J lost 0; bases outside the gene matches: 7. Looked up from germline, CDR1 is MNHEY and CDR2 is SMNVEV (reference sequence).

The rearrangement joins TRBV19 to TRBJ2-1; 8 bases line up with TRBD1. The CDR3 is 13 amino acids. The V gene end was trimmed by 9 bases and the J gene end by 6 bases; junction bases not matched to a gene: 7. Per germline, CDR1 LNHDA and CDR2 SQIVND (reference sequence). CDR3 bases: TGTGCCAGCAAGAGGACAGGGATCAATGAGCAGTTCTTC. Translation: CASKRTGINEQFF.

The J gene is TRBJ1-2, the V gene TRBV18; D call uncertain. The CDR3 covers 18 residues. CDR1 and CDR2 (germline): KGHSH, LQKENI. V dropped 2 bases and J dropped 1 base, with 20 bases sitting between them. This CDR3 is CASSPGSTGRIFNYGYTF. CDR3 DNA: TGTGCCAGCTCACCAGGATCGACTGGCAGAATTTTTAACTATGGCTACACCTTC.

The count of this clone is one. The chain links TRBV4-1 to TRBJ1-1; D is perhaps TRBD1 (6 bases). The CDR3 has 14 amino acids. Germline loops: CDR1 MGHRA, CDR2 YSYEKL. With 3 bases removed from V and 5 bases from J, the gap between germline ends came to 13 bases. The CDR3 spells CASSHPQDSTEAFF. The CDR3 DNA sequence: TGCGCCAGCAGCCACCCACAGGACAGTACTGAAGCTTTCTTT.

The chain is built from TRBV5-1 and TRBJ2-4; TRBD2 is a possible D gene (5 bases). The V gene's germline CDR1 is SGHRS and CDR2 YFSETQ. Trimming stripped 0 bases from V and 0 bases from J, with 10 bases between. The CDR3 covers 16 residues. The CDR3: CASSLGENIAKNIQYF. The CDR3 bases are TGCGCCAGCAGCTTGGGGGAGAATATAGCCAAAAACATTCAGTACTTC.

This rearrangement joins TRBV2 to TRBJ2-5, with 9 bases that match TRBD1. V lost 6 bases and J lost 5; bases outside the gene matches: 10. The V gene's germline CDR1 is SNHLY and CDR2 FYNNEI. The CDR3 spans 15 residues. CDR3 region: CASSVGQGQRETQYF. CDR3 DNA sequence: TGTGCCAGCAGCGTGGGACAGGGCCAAAGGGAGACCCAGTACTTC.

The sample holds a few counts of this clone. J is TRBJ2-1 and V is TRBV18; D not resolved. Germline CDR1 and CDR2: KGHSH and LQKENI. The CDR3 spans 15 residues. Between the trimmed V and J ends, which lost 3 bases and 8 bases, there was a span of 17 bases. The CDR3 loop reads CASSPLLGAQDEQFF. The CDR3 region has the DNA TGTGCCAGCTCACCCTTGTTGGGCGCGCAGGATGAGCAGTTCTTC.

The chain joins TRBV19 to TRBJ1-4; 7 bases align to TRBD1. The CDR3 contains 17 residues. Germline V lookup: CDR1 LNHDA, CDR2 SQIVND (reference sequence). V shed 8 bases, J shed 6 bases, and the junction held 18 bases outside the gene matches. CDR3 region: CASGRDSQRTEDEKLFF. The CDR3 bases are TGTGCCAGTGGCCGGGACAGCCAACGCACTGAGGATGAAAAACTGTTTTTT. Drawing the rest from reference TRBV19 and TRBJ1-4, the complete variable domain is DGGITQSPKYLFRKEGQNVTLSCEQNLNHDAMYWYRQDPGQGLRLIYYSQIVNDFQKGDIAEGYSVSREKKESFPLTVTSAQKNPTAFYLCASGRDSQRTEDEKLFFGSGTQLSVL.